This TCR beta chain is from a study of shared clonotypes between healthy human individuals. CD45RO-negative cells were positively selected for CCR7, leaving out terminally differentiated effector memory CD45RA+ cells. The study enrolled healthy HIV-negative adults without recent acute infections or vaccinations as donors. Findings and limits, study-wide: A reduction in generation probabilities was seen for non-shared clonotypes relative to those shared by all four donors.

The test was conducted at deep level. Genomic DNA of each subset was evenly split across several immunoSEQ plates. Clones were read by immunoSEQ multiplex PCR, and TCRdb kept only the in-frame ones, dropping some. The profile shows approximately 720,000 clones, 90% to 95% of them singletons. To note about this clone: The antigen remains undetermined.

Unmatched junction bases numbered 7, after V lost 5 bases and J lost 3 bases. CDR1 SGHAT and CDR2 FQNNGV come from the germline V gene. The CDR3 extends over 16 amino acids. The sample consisted of naive CD8+ T cells sorted from blood. The receptor comes from a man in his thirties or forties in good health. The chain joins TRBV11-2 to TRBJ2-3; 11 nucleotides agree with TRBD2. CDR3 sequence: CASSHLAGGPTDTQYF. The CDR3 region has the DNA TGTGCCAGCAGCCATTTAGCGGGAGGGCCTACAGATACGCAGTATTTT.